The 21 T cell receptor beta chains below were found in one sample sequenced in a study of shared clonotypes between healthy human individuals (dated by TCRdb to the early 2020s). Library generation was performed with the immunoSEQ multiplex PCR assay. Not all clones reach the TCRdb copy of this immuneACCESS table, which keeps in-frame sequences only. Checked studies attribute under half of the gap to unresolved V genes and leave the rest unexplained. The table for this sample lists fewer than 650,000 clones; 76% of them were counted only once. Approximately 13% of the sample rests with the top ten. The sequenced material came from PBMCs. Receptors originate from a woman aged 40 to 50 in good health. Some clones in this sample may be carry-over from other donors' samples.

The chain links TRBV7-2 to TRBJ2-1, with D unresolved. This CDR3 has 13 amino acids. Trimming pared 2 bases from V and 14 bases from J, leaving 16 bases between. The germline gives CDR1 SGHTA, CDR2 FQGNSA. The CDR3 region has the DNA TGTGCCAGCAGCTTAATAGGAACCCCCATGAAGTTCTTC. It yields the protein CASSLIGTPMKFF.

The chain recombines TRBV19 with TRBJ2-3, with a tentative D call TRBD2 (5 bases). Germline V gene sequence: CDR1 LNHDA, CDR2 SQIVND (reference sequence). The CDR3 contains 11 residues. CDR3 bases: TGTGCTTCCGGGGTCACAGATACGCAGTATTTT. Translation gives CASGVTDTQYF.

The rearrangement uses TRBV5-4 and TRBJ2-5; TRBD1 matches at 10 bases. V gave up 4 bases and J gave up 5 bases; unmatched junction bases: 11. The CDR3 consists of 16 residues. Looked up from germline, CDR1 is SGHNT and CDR2 is YYREEE (reference sequence). CDR3 sequence reads: CASSPRTGGLGETQYF. In DNA, the CDR3 is TGTGCCAGCAGCCCGAGGACAGGGGGGTTGGGGGAGACCCAGTACTTC.

Comment on this clone: A single base separates this from a much larger clone, so it may be a read error. The V and J genes are TRBV13 and TRBJ2-5; D might be TRBD2 (6 bases). The CDR3 length is 16 residues. V lost 5 bases and J 2 bases, leaving 18 bases between the germline ends. The germline gives CDR1 PRHDT, CDR2 FYEKMQ (reference sequence). The chain's CDR3 is CASSPRLSGQQETQYF. The CDR3 region has the DNA TGTGCCAGCAGCCCCAGGCTTAGCGGCCAACAAGAGACCCAGTACTTC.

The V call is TRBV29-1, the J call TRBJ2-7; D is perhaps TRBD1 (6 bases). Germline values: CDR1 SQVTM, CDR2 ANQGSEA. The germline V and J ends were trimmed by 5 bases and 5 bases, with 10 bases remaining between them. This CDR3 region has 11 residues. The CDR3, as DNA: TGCAGCGTTAACAGGGCGCACGAGCAGTACTTC. Residues: CSVNRAHEQYF.

This chain connects TRBV7-9 to TRBJ2-7; 9 bases agree with TRBD2. Trimming cost V 0 bases and J 7 bases; bases outside gene matches: 4. The CDR3 runs 14 residues. Germline assignment: CDR1 SEHNR and CDR2 FQNEAQ (reference sequence). CDR3: CASSLAGAGGEQYF. In DNA form, the CDR3 reads TGTGCCAGCAGCTTAGCGGGAGCGGGAGGTGAGCAGTACTTC.

This clone showed up just a few times. The chain is built from TRBV30 and TRBJ1-1; perhaps TRBD1 as D (6 bases). V was cut by 4 bases and J by 9 bases, with 12 bases left in between. The CDR3 is 11 amino acids. Germline CDR1 is GTSNPN and CDR2 is SVGIG (reference sequence). CDR3 bases: TGTGCCTGGACAGGGGTTTTACAAGCTTTCTTT. Amino acid sequence: CAWTGVLQAFF. The full variable domain, rest sourced from reference TRBV30 and TRBJ1-1, is SQTIHQWPATLVQPVGSPLSLECTVEGTSNPNLYWYRQAAGRGLQLLFYSVGIGQISSEVPQNLSASRPQDRQFILSSKKLLLSDSGFYLCAWTGVLQAFFGQGTRLTVV.

This chain uses TRBV13 with TRBJ1-2, with TRBD1 matching over 11 bases. V trimming: 5 bases; J trimming: 4 bases; junction bases outside the gene matches: 12. CDR1 is PRHDT and CDR2 is FYEKMQ in the germline V gene (reference sequence). The CDR3 loop spans 17 amino acids. CDR3 in amino acids: CASSPGTGGMRGYGYTF. The CDR3 bases are TGTGCCAGCAGCCCCGGGACAGGGGGGATGAGGGGCTATGGCTACACCTTC.

As regards this clone: The same CDR3 can be traced to other DNA sequences in this sample. The CDR3 protein is CASSLEGFGYTF. The CDR3, as DNA: TGCGCCAGCAGCTTGGAGGGGTTCGGCTACACCTTC. The rearrangement uses TRBV5-1 and TRBJ1-2; TRBD1 is a possible D gene (5 bases). The V gene lost 0 bases and the J gene lost 8 bases, with 8 bases spanning the gap. Germline V gives CDR1 SGHRS, CDR2 YFSETQ. The CDR3 spans 12 residues.

V is TRBV6-4 and J is TRBJ2-6; D not certain. V was clipped by 4 bases and J by 0 bases, with 10 bases between them. The germline V gene has CDR1 MRHNA and CDR2 SNTAGT. The length of the CDR3 is 16 residues. The CDR3 here is CASSATESSGANVLTF. CDR3 nucleotides: TGTGCCAGCAGTGCCACAGAGAGCTCTGGGGCCAACGTCCTGACTTTC.

The J gene is TRBJ1-4, the V gene TRBV7-2; D remains ambiguous. This CDR3 has 13 residues. Trimming took off 5 bases at V and 3 bases at J, with 7 bases between the two ends. CDR1 SGHTA and CDR2 FQGNSA come from the germline V gene. The CDR3 protein is CASSGGANEKLFF. The CDR3 nucleotides read TGTGCCAGCAGCGGCGGGGCTAATGAAAAACTGTTTTTT.

This clone was observed once. The gene calls are TRBV15 and TRBJ2-7; D call uncertain. Trimming took 0 bases from V and 3 from J, leaving 6 bases between them. Looked up from germline, CDR1 is LNHNV and CDR2 is YYDKDF (reference sequence). This CDR3 is 13 amino acids long. The CDR3 reads CATSRDLHYEQYF. CDR3 DNA sequence: TGTGCCACCAGCAGAGATCTCCACTACGAGCAGTACTTC. Full variable domain (missing parts from reference TRBV15 and TRBJ2-7): DAMVIQNPRYQVTQFGKPVTLSCSQTLNHNVMYWYQQKSSQAPKLLFHYYDKDFNNEADTPDNFQSRRPNTSFCFLDIRSPGLGDTAMYLCATSRDLHYEQYFGPGTRLTVT.

This clone came up a few times. This sequence joins TRBV30 and TRBJ1-4; D is uncertain. The V gene lost 0 bases and the J gene lost 7 bases, with 6 bases spanning the gap. The germline CDR1 and CDR2 sequences are GTSNPN and SVGIG (reference sequence). The CDR3 consists of 12 residues. The CDR3 sequence: CAWSVFAEKLFF. In DNA form, the CDR3 reads TGTGCCTGGAGTGTATTTGCTGAAAAACTGTTTTTT.

V usage is TRBV30 and J usage is TRBJ2-5; possible D gene TRBD2, 6 bases. The CDR3 has 13 residues. Germline loops: CDR1 GTSNPN, CDR2 SVGIG (reference sequence). V was cut by 5 bases and J by 5 bases, with 15 bases left in between. The CDR3 DNA follows: TGTGCCTGGGGGAAGGGCGGGGTTGAGACCCAGTACTTC. Its translation: CAWGKGGVETQYF.

This chain joins TRBV4-1 and TRBJ2-7; 10 bases line up with TRBD1. Trimming removed 2 bases from V and 4 bases from J; junction bases left unmatched: 8. Germline values: CDR1 MGHRA, CDR2 YSYEKL. The CDR3 is made up of 16 amino acids. CDR3 coding DNA: TGCGCCAGCAGCCAATCCCTCCGGGACAGGGGATACGAGCAGTACTTC. Translating gives CASSQSLRDRGYEQYF.

The CDR3 reads CASSLPGKGVGFTDTQYF. The CDR3 nucleotides read TGTGCCAGCAGTTTACCAGGGAAAGGGGTTGGGTTCACAGATACGCAGTATTTT. The genes are TRBV28 and TRBJ2-3, with a tentative D call TRBD1 (5 bases). V was shortened by 2 bases and J by 2 bases, with 20 bases between the two germline ends. Germline CDR1 reads MDHEN; CDR2 reads SYDVKM. This CDR3 is 18 amino acids long.

The genes are TRBV7-6 and TRBJ1-6; 7 bases agree with TRBD1. The CDR3 is made up of 17 amino acids. The germline gives CDR1 SGHVS, CDR2 FNYEAQ. Trimming removed 4 bases from V and 7 bases from J; junction bases left unmatched: 13. CDR3 protein: CASSSFPKGARNSPLHF. In DNA, the CDR3 is TGTGCCAGCAGCTCTTTCCCAAAGGGGGCGCGGAATTCACCCCTCCACTTT.

The chain links TRBV27 to TRBJ1-2, with 8 nucleotides matching TRBD1. The CDR3 runs 13 residues. J was trimmed by 2 bases and V by 4 bases; bases with no gene match: 0. Germline CDR1 reads MNHEY; CDR2 reads SMNVEV (reference sequence). In nucleotides, the CDR3 is TGTGCCAGCAGTTGGACAGGGAACTATGGCTACACCTTC. Translating it yields CASSWTGNYGYTF.

The rearrangement uses TRBV29-1 and TRBJ2-5, with 10 bases lining up with TRBD2. Germline V gene sequence: CDR1 SQVTM, CDR2 ANQGSEA. The CDR3 has 15 amino acids. J was trimmed by 3 bases and V by 2 bases; bases with no gene match: 6. CDR3 sequence (DNA): TGCAGCGTTGAAAACATCGGACTAGCGGAAGAGACCCAGTACTTC. Translation gives CSVENIGLAEETQYF.

The gene calls are TRBV27 and TRBJ1-1; perhaps TRBD1 as D (5 bases). The CDR3 runs 10 residues. Germline lookup yields CDR1 MNHEY and CDR2 SMNVEV (reference sequence). Trimming left V 11 bases short and J 10 bases short, with 14 bases between. The CDR3 spells CAGEGRGAFF. Here the CDR3 DNA reads TGTGCCGGAGAGGGGCGCGGAGCTTTCTTT.

The chain couples TRBV19 to TRBJ2-7; TRBD1 aligns across 8 bases. The J segment lost 9 bases and the V segment lost 6 bases, leaving 16 bases of the junction unmatched. CDR3 length: 15 residues. CDR1 and CDR2 (germline): LNHDA, SQIVND (reference sequence). CDR3 protein: CASRNSGLQGDWQYF. In nucleotides, the CDR3 is TGTGCCAGTAGAAATTCGGGCCTACAGGGGGATTGGCAGTACTTC.